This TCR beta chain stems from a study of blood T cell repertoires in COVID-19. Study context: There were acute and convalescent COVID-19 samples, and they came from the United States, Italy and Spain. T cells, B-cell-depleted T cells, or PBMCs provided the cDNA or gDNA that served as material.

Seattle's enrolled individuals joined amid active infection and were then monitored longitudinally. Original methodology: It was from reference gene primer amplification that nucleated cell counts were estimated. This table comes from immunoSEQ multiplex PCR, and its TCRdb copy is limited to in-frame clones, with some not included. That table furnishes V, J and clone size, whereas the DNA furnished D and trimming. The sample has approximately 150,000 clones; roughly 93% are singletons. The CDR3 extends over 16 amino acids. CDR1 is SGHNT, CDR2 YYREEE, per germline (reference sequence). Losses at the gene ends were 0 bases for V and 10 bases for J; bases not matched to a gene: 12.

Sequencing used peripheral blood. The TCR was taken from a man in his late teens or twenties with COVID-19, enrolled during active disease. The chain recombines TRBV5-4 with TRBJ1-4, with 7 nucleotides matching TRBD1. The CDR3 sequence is CASSLEPRQGQGKLFF. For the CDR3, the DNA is TGTGCCAGCAGCTTGGAACCCCGACAGGGTCAGGGAAAACTGTTTTTT.